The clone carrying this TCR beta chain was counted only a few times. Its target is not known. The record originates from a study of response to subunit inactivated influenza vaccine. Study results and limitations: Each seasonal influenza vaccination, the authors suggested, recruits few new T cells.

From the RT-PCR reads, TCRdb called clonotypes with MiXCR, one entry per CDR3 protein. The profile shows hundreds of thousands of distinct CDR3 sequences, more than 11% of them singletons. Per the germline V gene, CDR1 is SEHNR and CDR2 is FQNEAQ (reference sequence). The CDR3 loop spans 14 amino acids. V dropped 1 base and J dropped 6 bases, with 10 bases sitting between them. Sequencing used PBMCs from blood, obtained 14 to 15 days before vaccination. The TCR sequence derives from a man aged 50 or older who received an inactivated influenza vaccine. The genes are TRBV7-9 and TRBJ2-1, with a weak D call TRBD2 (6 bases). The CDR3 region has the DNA TGTGCCAGCAGCTTAGGTGGGGGGAGCAATGAGCAGTTCTTC. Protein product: CASSLGGGSNEQFF.